This is a list of T cell receptor beta chains from one sample in a study of T-cell memory formation after mild COVID-19. TCRdb re-analysed the 5' RACE reads in MiXCR, keeping a single row per CDR3 protein. The table lists fewer than 650,000 distinct CDR3 sequences, approximately 21% of them singletons, with 8.4% in the top ten. What was sequenced was PBMCs or a T cell subset sorted from them (not recorded which). These receptors were obtained from an adult woman who had mild COVID-19 (a few samples of this study predate the infection). Cell type and time point are not known. CDR3s include the opening cysteine and the closing phenylalanine or tryptophan. A D gene is named only where the DNA matches it firmly. A row's size may be missing; if present it is once, few, many or a size class.

d_call v_call clone_size cdr3_aa
NA TRBV15 NA CATSSSGLEDRKNIQYF
NA TRBV29-1 NA CSVVAGPGNTIYF
NA TRBV12-5 few CASGLDPTGSMNTEAFF
NA TRBV6-5 NA CASSAGQPYQATQYF
TRBD2 TRBV9 NA CASSSGTSAYEQYF
NA TRBV7-9 NA CASSLVPGAPSYGYTF
NA TRBV30 NA CAWSEAGSTDTQYF
NA TRBV7-8 NA CASTGRWSNSPLHF
TRBD2 TRBV2 once CASKRLAGGREQYF
NA TRBV3-1 few CASSRMAGSRETQYF
NA TRBV2 few CASSEQGSNTGELFF
TRBD2 TRBV20-1 few CSARDPVTSGNNEQFF
TRBD1 TRBV27 few CASSFRGQGDQPQHF
NA TRBV3-1 NA CASSRTETVNTEAFF
NA TRBV5-1 NA CASSPTGRRGGEGSEAFF
NA TRBV29-1 NA CSVDSQNTYGYTF
NA TRBV7-3 few CASSEGSSGNTIYF
TRBD1 TRBV4-2 NA CASSHNRGSYEQYF
NA TRBV7-2 few CASSPRGFGTGELFF
TRBD2 TRBV5-1 NA CASSLTEVGLALGELFF
NA TRBV19 NA CASSMTDYGYTF
NA TRBV2 NA CASSEAGPNYGYTF
NA TRBV25-1 NA CASSDAGPEAFF
TRBD1 TRBV12-3/TRBV12-4 NA CASSLVQGPNTEAFF
TRBD2 TRBV9 few CASSDLPGLAGDTQYF